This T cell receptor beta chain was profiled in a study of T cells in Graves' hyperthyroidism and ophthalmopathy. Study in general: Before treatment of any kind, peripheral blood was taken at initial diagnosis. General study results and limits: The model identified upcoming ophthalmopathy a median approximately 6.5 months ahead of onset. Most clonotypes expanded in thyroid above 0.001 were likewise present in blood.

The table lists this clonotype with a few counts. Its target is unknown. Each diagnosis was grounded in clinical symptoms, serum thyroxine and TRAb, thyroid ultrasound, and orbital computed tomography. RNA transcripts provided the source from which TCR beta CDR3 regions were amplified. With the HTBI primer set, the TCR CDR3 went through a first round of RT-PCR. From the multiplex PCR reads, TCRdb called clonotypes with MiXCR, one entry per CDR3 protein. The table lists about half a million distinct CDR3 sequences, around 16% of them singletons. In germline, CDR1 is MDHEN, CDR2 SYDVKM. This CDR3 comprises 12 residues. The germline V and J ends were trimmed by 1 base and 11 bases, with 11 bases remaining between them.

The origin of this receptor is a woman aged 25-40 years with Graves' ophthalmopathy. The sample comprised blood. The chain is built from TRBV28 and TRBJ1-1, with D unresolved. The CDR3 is CASSLSPDGAFF. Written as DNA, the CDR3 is TGTGCCAGCAGTTTATCCCCCGACGGGGCTTTCTTT.